What follows is one T cell receptor (beta chain) and its context. MiXCR, run by TCRdb on the RT-PCR reads, gives a single entry per CDR3 protein. The profile shows over 750,000 distinct CDR3 sequences, 21% of them singletons. This sample is drawn from a study of response to subunit inactivated influenza vaccine. The germline gives CDR1 LGHDT, CDR2 YNNKEL (reference sequence). V dropped 1 base and J dropped 6; count of bases not matched to a gene: 7. CDR3 length: 15 residues. This specimen was PBMCs from blood, taken less than 6 days after vaccination. This chain connects TRBV3-1 to TRBJ2-7; 9 nucleotides line up with TRBD1. The receptor was derived from a man between 45 and 60 years old who received an inactivated influenza vaccine. In DNA, the CDR3 is TGTGCCAGCAGCCAAGTCCCGGGACAGGGTGCCGAGCAGTACTTC. It is translated as CASSQVPGQGAEQYF.